The rows below give T cell receptor beta chains drawn from one sample of a study of cytomegalovirus exposure and HLA in healthy donors. TCRdb's copy holds only in-frame clones and misses some; the assay was immunoSEQ multiplex PCR. Found here are some 150,000 clones, roughly 9.6% of them singletons; the top ten hold 6.5% to 9%. The sequencing input was PBMCs. Source of these receptors: a woman aged 40-49 years in good health and CMV-seropositive. Both conserved end residues are trimmed from each CDR3. Each record gives: V gene, J gene, clone size, CDR3 protein. For some rows the clone size is stated as once, few or many, or as a class when expanded; others skip it.

>TRBV7-8|TRBJ2-7|few
ASSLSGGLRDEQY
>TRBV4-1|TRBJ1-5|NA
ASSQDGQLNQPQH
>TRBV5-1|TRBJ2-3|NA
ASSSRDRGIDTQY
>TRBV7-2|TRBJ2-2|few
ASSLASQGVRELF
>TRBV21-1|TRBJ1-6|few
ASSSPGQFTYNSPLH
>TRBV2|TRBJ2-1|few
ASSDRGLAGAAQQF
>TRBV4-1|TRBJ1-2|few
ASSQGGQGANYGYT
>TRBV2|TRBJ2-7|NA
ASSGALAGGPYEQY
>TRBV9|TRBJ2-3|NA
ASSALGGGSTDTQY
>TRBV6-5|TRBJ1-1|NA
ASSYSRAGNTEAF
>TRBV7-2|TRBJ1-5|NA
ASGRGSNQPQH
>TRBV25-1|TRBJ2-7|few
ASTAGTGGVYEQY
>TRBV19|TRBJ1-5|NA
ASRIQVGNQPQH
>TRBV18|TRBJ2-7|NA
ASSPRDTFHEQY
>TRBV9|TRBJ2-5|few
ASSVVESWGRETQY
>TRBV11-3|TRBJ1-3|NA
ASSSQGLGNTIY
>TRBV5-1|TRBJ2-5|NA
ASSLHGLKPTRGLETQY
>TRBV9|TRBJ2-7|NA
ASSVGGGVYEQY
>TRBV6-5|TRBJ1-1|few
ASSYEVSTEAF
>TRBV27|TRBJ2-7|few
ASSLRTGDSYEQY
>TRBV6-5|TRBJ2-7|NA
AVSSGQGTHEQY
>TRBV2|TRBJ2-2|NA
ASTAGLAGGELF
>TRBV6-1|TRBJ2-5|few
ASSVQETQY
>TRBV18|TRBJ1-1|NA
ASSKYRDTNTEAF
>TRBV10-3|TRBJ1-6|NA
AISEGAGNSPLH
>TRBV5-1|TRBJ1-5|NA
ASSPDHDRVIGNQPQH
>TRBV7-9|TRBJ2-5|many
ASSPTGGFRQETQY
>TRBV7-6|TRBJ2-3|NA
ASSPPRLAGGPWDTQY